Listed below are T cell receptor beta chains from one sample, sequenced in a study of blood T cell repertoires in COVID-19. The table came from immunoSEQ multiplex PCR; TCRdb's copy has only in-frame clones and leaves some out. The sample gives around 130,000 clones, approximately 86% of which show up once; about 2.5% is in the top ten. Sequenced input: PBMCs or T cells enriched from blood (not recorded which). The source is a woman aged 50 to 60 who had recovered from COVID-19. Both conserved end residues are trimmed from each CDR3.

v_gene | len | CDR3aa
TRBV19 | 13 | ASSTKTGKQTEAF
TRBV2 | 12 | ASRPTTSARTQY
TRBV6-4 | 12 | ASSPEGAAYEQY
TRBV29-1 | 10 | SVGQGGHEQY
TRBV30 | 12 | AWLDSSPPYGYT
TRBV14 | 15 | ASSPAGQVRNNEKLF
TRBV11-2 | 10 | ASSLGGQQQY
TRBV10-3 | 13 | AISETGGGGQPQH
TRBV2 | 12 | ASTGTATNTEAF
TRBV5-5 | 13 | ASSWQPGTGEKLF
TRBV15 | 14 | ATSRDLPGIGEKLF
TRBV5-5 | 12 | ASSFRLAGDTQY
TRBV6-5 | 11 | ASTSGAYTEAF
TRBV30 | 11 | AWGAARNYGYT
TRBV25-1 | 14 | ASSDLAGGLLNEQF
TRBV7-9 | 10 | ATQREPYEQY
TRBV19 | 12 | ASSYTGGAGGYT
TRBV5-4 | 14 | ASSLLLAGGSDTQY
TRBV7-9 | 13 | ASSYLTGMNTEAF
TRBV6-5 | 13 | ASRSTSGAPYEQY
TRBV10-2 | 11 | ASSEQGGTEAF
TRBV25-1 | 12 | ASTTGARNTEAF
TRBV19 | 13 | ASSDPGQPGNTIY
TRBV29-1 | 14 | STSLLAGGGADTQY
TRBV5-6 | 10 | ATGSLNTEAF
TRBV19 | 13 | ASSIGGMAKNIQY
TRBV4-1 | 10 | ASSPGLDGYT
TRBV25-1 | 12 | ASSDRGSGDTQY
TRBV19 | 10 | ATASGSGEQY
TRBV5-1 | 13 | ASADTGATNEKLF
TRBV25-1 | 11 | ASSGEGGTEAF
TRBV6-5 | 13 | ASSYAQGAGTEAF
TRBV2 | 12 | ASSELARNYGYT
TRBV25-1 | 13 | ASSGARDSHYEQY
TRBV4-1 | 12 | ASGRRGGVDTQY
TRBV15 | 14 | ATSRALGVANQPQH
TRBV7-2 | 13 | ASSFTAGSNQPQH
TRBV9 | 15 | ASTETGGFSGANVLT
TRBV12-3/TRBV12-4 | 11 | ASRATGGGGYT
TRBV5-1 | 14 | ASSLFGQGLNTEAF
TRBV27 | 11 | ASSLRGDQPQH
TRBV11-2 | 11 | ASRMDRANEQY
TRBV29-1 | 11 | SATKTGGYEQY
TRBV7-2 | 12 | ASSRTGRNTEAF
TRBV27 | 12 | ASSLSRVSYEQY
TRBV18 | 13 | ASSPRQGADTEAF
TRBV5-4 | 13 | ASTRLAGSSYEQY
TRBV7-2 | 10 | ASSDGTLEQF
TRBV19 | 14 | ASSTLRTGGADTQY
TRBV7-5 | 10 | ARSARTGGYT
TRBV19 | 14 | ASSSGLAGGVNEQF